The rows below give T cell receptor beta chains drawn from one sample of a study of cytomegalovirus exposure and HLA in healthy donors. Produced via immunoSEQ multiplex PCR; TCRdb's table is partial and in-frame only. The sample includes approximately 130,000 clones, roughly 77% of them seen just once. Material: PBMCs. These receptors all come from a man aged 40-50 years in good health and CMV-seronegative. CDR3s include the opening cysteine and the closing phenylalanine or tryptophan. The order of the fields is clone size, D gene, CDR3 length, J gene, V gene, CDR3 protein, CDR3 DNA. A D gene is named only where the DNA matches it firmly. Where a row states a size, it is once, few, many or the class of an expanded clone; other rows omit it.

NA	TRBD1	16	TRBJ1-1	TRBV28	CASSLGGPVETGRAFF	TGTGCCAGCAGTTTAGGGGGTCCGGTGGAGACAGGGCGAGCTTTCTTT
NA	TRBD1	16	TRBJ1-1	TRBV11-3	CASSLGSGGLNTEAFF	TGTGCCAGCAGCTTAGGTTCAGGGGGTTTAAACACTGAAGCTTTCTTT
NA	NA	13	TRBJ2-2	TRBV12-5	CASGLPGSGELFF	TGTGCTAGTGGTTTGCCCGGGAGCGGGGAGCTGTTTTTT
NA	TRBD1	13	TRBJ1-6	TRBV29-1	CSIRTGKDSPLHF	TGCAGCATTCGGACAGGGAAAGACTCACCCCTCCACTTT
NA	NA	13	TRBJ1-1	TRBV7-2	CASSRQSNTEAFF	TGTGCCAGCAGCCGACAGTCGAACACTGAAGCTTTCTTT
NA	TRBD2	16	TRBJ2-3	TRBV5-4	CASSRGGRAGTDTQYF	TGTGCCAGCAGCCGTGGGGGGAGGGCGGGCACAGATACGCAGTATTTT
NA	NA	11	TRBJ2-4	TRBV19	CASSIAAIQYF	TGTGCCAGTAGTATTGCGGCCATTCAGTACTTC
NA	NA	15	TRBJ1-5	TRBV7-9	CASSLGAGVNQPQHF	TGTGCCAGCAGCTTAGGGGCAGGGGTGAATCAGCCCCAGCATTTT
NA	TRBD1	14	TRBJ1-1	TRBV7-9	CSSSLVQGGTEAFF	TGTTCCAGCAGCTTAGTTCAGGGGGGAACTGAAGCTTTCTTT
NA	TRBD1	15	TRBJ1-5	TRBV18	CASSPFGQGPQPQHF	TGTGCCAGCTCACCATTCGGACAGGGCCCTCAGCCCCAGCATTTT
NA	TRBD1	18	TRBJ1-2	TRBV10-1	CASTRDRDVYESRYGYTF	TGCGCCAGCACTAGGGACAGGGATGTTTACGAATCCCGCTATGGCTACACCTTC
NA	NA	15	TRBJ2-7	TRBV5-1	CASSLFGLARGEQYF	TGCGCCAGCAGCTTGTTTGGGCTAGCTCGTGGCGAGCAGTACTTC
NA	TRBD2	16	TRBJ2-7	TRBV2	CASTDVERGNSYEQYF	TGTGCCAGCACCGATGTCGAGCGGGGAAACTCCTACGAGCAGTACTTC
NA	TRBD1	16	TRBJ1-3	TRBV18	CASSPWDSSSGNTIYF	TGTGCCAGCTCACCTTGGGACAGCAGCTCTGGAAACACCATATATTTT
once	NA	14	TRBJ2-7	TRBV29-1	CSVEDRKFSYEQYF	TGCAGCGTTGAAGACAGAAAATTCTCCTACGAGCAGTACTTC
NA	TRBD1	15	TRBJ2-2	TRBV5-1	CASSLGRTGTGELFF	TGCGCCAGCAGCTTGGGTAGGACAGGGACCGGGGAGCTGTTTTTT